This T cell receptor beta chain comes out of a study of immune cell composition in non-small cell lung cancer. Study-level background: Histologic subtype was mainly adenocarcinoma or squamous cell carcinoma.

By its share, this clone is hyperexpanded. Germline V gene lookup returns CDR1 MDHEN and CDR2 SYDVKM. The CDR3 has 14 amino acids. V lost 6 bases and J lost 5; bases outside the gene matches: 9. Genomic DNA came from frozen unsorted single-cell suspensions. The data were produced by immunoSEQ multiplex PCR, yet TCRdb's version contains in-frame clones alone and is incomplete. The table shows fewer than 2,000 clones, with around 80% occurring only once. V gene TRBV28 combines with J gene TRBJ1-2; 7 positions match TRBD1. The TCR was taken from a human donor with non-small cell lung cancer. The sequencing sample was made of lung tumor tissue. CDR3 in amino acids: CASSLGDRTYGYTF. CDR3 DNA: TGTGCCAGCAGCTTAGGGGACAGAACGTATGGCTACACCTTC.